Below, 26 T cell receptor beta chains from the same sample are listed, as sequenced in a study of T cell repertoires in cytomegalovirus infection. TCRdb passed the reads through MiXCR, listing each CDR3 protein once. The sample records fewer than 250,000 distinct CDR3 sequences, over 20% being singletons. The sequencing input was CD8+ T cells from PBMCs. The receptors derive from a human donor in good health (CMV status not recorded). Some clones in this sample may be carry-over from other donors' samples.

This clonotype appeared many times. The chain has TRBV7-8 and TRBJ1-5; D unclear. Trimming shortened V by 4 bases and J by 0 bases, and 13 bases separated the two germline ends. The germline V gene encodes CDR1 SGHVS and CDR2 FQNEAQ. This CDR3 has 16 amino acids. The CDR3: CASSSDTPYSNQPQHF. CDR3 nucleotides: TGTGCCAGCAGCTCCGATACCCCTTATAGCAATCAGCCCCAGCATTTT.

This clonotype was counted at least ten times. The CDR3 DNA follows: TGTGCCAGCACGCCGGAGACAGAACAAGAGACCCAGTACTTC. This encodes CASTPETEQETQYF. The gene calls are TRBV28 and TRBJ2-5; the D gene is possibly TRBD1 (5 bases). CDR3 size: 14 residues. Germline CDR1 reads MDHEN; CDR2 reads SYDVKM. The V gene lost 7 bases and the J gene lost 2 bases, with 14 bases spanning the gap.

This clonotype has only one observation. The gene calls are TRBV20-1 and TRBJ2-7; D is possibly TRBD1 (5 bases). V lost 1 base, J lost 0 bases, and 7 bases lay in between. The CDR3 totals 13 residues. The germline gives CDR1 DFQATT, CDR2 SNEGSKA (reference sequence). The CDR3 bases are TGCAGTGCTAGAGTGGACACCTCCTACGAGCAGTACTTC. It codes for CSARVDTSYEQYF.

This clonotype was observed many times. V gene TRBV28 combines with J gene TRBJ2-7; 11 bases fit TRBD2. The CDR3 consists of 17 residues. Trimming cost V 5 bases and J 0 bases; bases outside gene matches: 9. Per germline, CDR1 MDHEN and CDR2 SYDVKM. This chain's CDR3 is CASSPLLAGDPSYEQYF. In DNA form, the CDR3 reads TGTGCCAGCAGTCCTCTACTAGCGGGGGACCCCTCCTACGAGCAGTACTTC.

This clonotype was seen many times. This chain uses TRBV7-8 with TRBJ2-1; tentatively, D is TRBD2 (5 bases). The CDR3 loop spans 13 amino acids. The V end was cut by 6 bases, the J end by 4 bases, with 10 bases between. CDR1 and CDR2 from the germline V gene are SGHVS and FQNEAQ. The CDR3 DNA sequence: TGTGCCAGCAGTTTGGAGGTATACAATGAGCAGTTCTTC. It encodes CASSLEVYNEQFF.

A few counts support this clonotype. This chain uses TRBV28 with TRBJ2-7, with 7 bases aligning to TRBD1. Germline loops: CDR1 MDHEN, CDR2 SYDVKM. CDR3 size: 17 residues. Losses at the gene ends were 5 bases for V and 1 base for J; bases not matched to a gene: 14. This chain's CDR3 is CASSRPPGQRRSYEQYF. For the CDR3, the DNA is TGTGCCAGCAGTCGCCCACCGGGACAGAGAAGGTCCTACGAGCAGTACTTC.

This clonotype has at least ten counts. This chain joins TRBV7-6 and TRBJ2-7; D not certain. Germline V gene lookup returns CDR1 SGHVS and CDR2 FNYEAQ. The CDR3 sequence is 13 residues long. V lost 5 bases to trimming and J lost 6 bases, with 14 bases between them. The CDR3 DNA is TGTGCCAGCAGCGAGTACGGAACGGGCGAGCAGTACTTC. This translates into CASSEYGTGEQYF.

This clonotype was detected ten times or more. The V gene is TRBV7-2, the J gene TRBJ2-3, with D unresolved. From germline, CDR1 is SGHTA and CDR2 FQGNSA. The CDR3 runs to 14 residues. Trimming took 1 base from V and 1 from J, leaving 6 bases between them. Here the CDR3 reads CASSLGFRTDTQYF. The CDR3 DNA is TGTGCCAGCAGCTTAGGCTTCCGCACAGATACGCAGTATTTT.

This clonotype was counted only a few times. V gene TRBV7-9 combines with J gene TRBJ1-1, with unresolved D. Looked up from germline, CDR1 is SEHNR and CDR2 is FQNEAQ (reference sequence). This CDR3 comprises 14 residues. V lost 3 bases, J lost 0 bases, and 8 bases lay in between. CDR3 loop: CASSFGFMNTEAFF. In DNA, the CDR3 is TGTGCCAGCAGCTTCGGCTTCATGAACACTGAAGCTTTCTTT.

The rearrangement joins TRBV15 to TRBJ1-6, with D possibly being TRBD1 (5 bases). Trimming removed 0 bases from V and 9 bases from J, with 12 bases in between. This CDR3 has 15 residues. The germline V gene has CDR1 LNHNV and CDR2 YYDKDF (reference sequence). The chain's CDR3 is CATSRDQGKGSPLHF. For the CDR3, the DNA is TGTGCCACCAGCAGAGACCAGGGAAAGGGTTCACCCCTCCACTTT.

This clonotype was counted only a few times. The chain couples TRBV12-3 or TRBV12-4 to TRBJ2-7; 8 nucleotides align to TRBD1. This CDR3 has 14 residues. The V segment lost 2 bases and the J segment 3 bases; nucleotides outside the gene matches: 3. CDR3: CASSLRDRLYEQYF. Here the CDR3 DNA reads TGTGCCAGCAGTTTAAGGGACAGGCTCTACGAGCAGTACTTC.

This clonotype showed up many times. The CDR3 sequence: CASSPAGVSHEQYF. DNA for the CDR3: TGTGCCAGCAGCCCCGCAGGGGTTTCCCACGAGCAGTACTTC. The chain has TRBV7-9 and TRBJ2-7, with a tentative D call TRBD1 (6 bases). Trimming stripped 5 bases from V and 5 bases from J, with 16 bases between. Germline V gene lookup returns CDR1 SEHNR and CDR2 FQNEAQ (reference sequence). This CDR3 has 14 amino acids.

The chain carries TRBV7-2 and TRBJ2-7, with TRBD2 matching over 8 bases. CDR3 length equals 15 residues. J gave up 5 bases and V 0 bases, and 6 bases lay outside the gene matches. Per germline, CDR1 SGHTA and CDR2 FQGNSA. CDR3 in amino acids: CASSLARGGGHEQYF. The DNA for the CDR3 is TGTGCCAGCAGCTTAGCCCGGGGGGGGGGCCACGAGCAGTACTTC.

This clonotype showed up just a few times. The chain recombines TRBV11-1 with TRBJ2-2; D is uncertain. CDR3 length equals 13 residues. CDR1 SGHAT and CDR2 FQDESV come from the germline V gene (reference sequence). V lost 3 bases and J 2 bases, leaving 4 bases between the germline ends. The DNA for the CDR3 is TGTGCCAGCAGCTTCGCTAACACCGGGGAGCTGTTTTTT. This gives the protein CASSFANTGELFF.

Here the CDR3 reads CASSLETGPRAPYGYTF. CDR3 nucleotides: TGTGCCAGCAGCCTCGAAACAGGTCCTCGTGCCCCCTATGGCTACACCTTC. This chain connects TRBV14 to TRBJ1-2, with a possible D match to TRBD1 (5 bases). The CDR3 runs 17 residues. The germline V gene encodes CDR1 SGHDN and CDR2 FVKESK. V lost 4 bases and J lost 4, with 22 bases in between.

V gene TRBV15 combines with J gene TRBJ2-3, with 13 bases fitting TRBD2. After removal of 3 bases from V and 3 bases from J, the junction contained 6 bases not matched to a gene. CDR1 and CDR2 (germline): LNHNV, YYDKDF (reference sequence). This CDR3 comprises 17 residues. For the CDR3, the DNA is TGTGCCACCAGCAGCCCGCTACTAGCGGGGGGGACAGATACGCAGTATTTT. This gives the protein CATSSPLLAGGTDTQYF.

The gene calls are TRBV12-3 or TRBV12-4 and TRBJ2-1, with D tentatively TRBD2 (5 bases). The CDR3 consists of 17 residues. The V end lost 3 bases, the J end lost 3 bases, and 18 bases lay between the germline ends. CDR3 DNA: TGTGCCAGCAGTTTTTCGGCTAGCCCACAAAACTACAATGAGCAGTTCTTC. Translating it yields CASSFSASPQNYNEQFF.

V is TRBV7-9 and J is TRBJ1-1; tentatively, D is TRBD1 (6 bases). Between the trimmed V and J ends, which lost 5 bases and 9 bases, there was a span of 16 bases. Germline-derived CDR1 and CDR2 are SEHNR and FQNEAQ (reference sequence). The CDR3 contains 13 residues. CDR3: CASSTLGQHKAFF. The CDR3 nucleotides read TGTGCCAGCAGCACCCTCGGACAGCATAAAGCTTTCTTT.

The chain joins TRBV3-1 to TRBJ2-7; D gene unclear. V was pared by 1 base and J by 1 base, with 8 bases between. The CDR3 length is 14 residues. Germline assignment: CDR1 LGHDT and CDR2 YNNKEL (reference sequence). The CDR3 DNA reads TGTGCCAGCAGCCAAGTCGGCATATCCTACGAGCAGTACTTC. Its translation: CASSQVGISYEQYF.

Many counts were recorded for this clonotype. The genes are TRBV7-2 and TRBJ1-1; 10 nucleotides agree with TRBD1. With V trimmed by 2 bases and J by 8 bases, 5 bases remained unmatched. The germline CDR1 and CDR2 sequences are SGHTA and FQGNSA. This CDR3 has 14 residues. For the CDR3, the DNA is TGTGCCAGCAGCTTAATTCGACAGGGGGCCGAAGCTTTCTTT. Its protein product is CASSLIRQGAEAFF. The full variable domain, with the rest looked up from reference TRBV7-2 and TRBJ1-1, is GAGVSQSPSNKVTEKGKDVELRCDPISGHTALYWYRQSLGQGLEFLIYFQGNSAPDKSGLPSDRFSAERTGGSVSTLTIQRTQQEDSAVYLCASSLIRQGAEAFFGQGTRLTVV.

The chain is built from TRBV6-6 and TRBJ1-1, with D hard to call. V shed 7 bases and J shed 4 bases, with 10 bases lying between them. CDR1 is MNHNY, CDR2 SVGAGI, per germline (reference sequence). This CDR3 has 12 residues. CDR3 sequence reads: CASNPAGTEAFF. In DNA, the CDR3 is TGTGCCAGCAATCCCGCCGGCACTGAAGCTTTCTTT.

The J gene is TRBJ2-1, the V gene TRBV28; 9 nucleotides align to TRBD1. The CDR3 contains 13 residues. The V gene end was trimmed by 4 bases and the J gene end by 6 bases; junction bases not matched to a gene: 1. Germline V gives CDR1 MDHEN, CDR2 SYDVKM. The CDR3 DNA reads TGTGCCAGCAGTTGGACAGGGGTCAATGAGCAGTTCTTC. Encoded protein: CASSWTGVNEQFF. Combining the CDR3 with reference TRBV28 and TRBJ2-1 gives the whole variable domain DVKVTQSSRYLVKRTGEKVFLECVQDMDHENMFWYRQDPGLGLRLIYFSYDVKMKEKGDIPEGYSVSREKKERFSLILESASTNQTSMYLCASSWTGVNEQFFGPGTRLTVL.

The V gene is TRBV2, the J gene TRBJ1-2; D is unclear. CDR3 length: 16 amino acids. Germline CDR1 is SNHLY and CDR2 is FYNNEI. Trimming removed 1 base from V and 7 bases from J, with 19 bases in between. The DNA of the CDR3 is TGTGCCAGCAGTGAAGATGGAACATTACTAACGGGTGGCTACACCTTC. Residues: CASSEDGTLLTGGYTF. Together with reference TRBV2 and TRBJ1-2, the CDR3 gives the full variable domain: EPEVTQTPSHQVTQMGQEVILRCVPISNHLYFYWYRQILGQKVEFLVSFYNNEISEKSEIFDDQFSVERPDGSNFTLKIRSTKLEDSAMYFCASSEDGTLLTGGYTFGSGTRLTVV.

This clonotype occurred many times. The chain joins TRBV6-5 to TRBJ1-1, with D hard to call. Germline CDR1 MNHEY, CDR2 SVGAGI. This CDR3 is 15 amino acids long. Between the trimmed V and J ends, which lost 0 bases and 4 bases, there was a span of 12 bases. In nucleotides, the CDR3 is TGTGCCAGCAGTTACTCGAGACTGCCCGTCACTGAAGCTTTCTTT. Translation: CASSYSRLPVTEAFF.

This rearrangement joins TRBV11-3 to TRBJ2-2, with TRBD2 identical over 9 bases. The CDR3 has 15 residues. In germline, CDR1 is SGHNT, CDR2 YENEEA. Unmatched junction bases numbered 4, after V lost 6 bases and J lost 2 bases. The CDR3 DNA is TGTGCCAGCAGTTCGACTAGCGGAAACACCGGGGAGCTGTTTTTT. As protein: CASSSTSGNTGELFF.

This clonotype came up many times. The V call is TRBV7-6, the J call TRBJ2-7; 8 bases align to TRBD2. V lost 1 base and J lost 4; bases outside the gene matches: 9. Germline V gene lookup returns CDR1 SGHVS and CDR2 FNYEAQ. The length of the CDR3 is 16 residues. CDR3 DNA sequence: TGTGCCAGCAGCTTAGAGAGTAGCGGGGAGGGATACGAGCAGTACTTC. Its translation: CASSLESSGEGYEQYF. Drawing the rest from reference TRBV7-6 and TRBJ2-7, the complete variable domain is GAGVSQSPRYKVTKRGQDVALRCDPISGHVSLYWYRQALGQGPEFLTYFNYEAQQDKSGLPNDRFSAERPEGSISTLTIQRTEQRDSAMYRCASSLESSGEGYEQYFGPGTRLTVT.